This T cell receptor beta chain is from a study of cytomegalovirus exposure and HLA in healthy donors. Researchers ran the PCR with 60 Vbeta and 13 Jbeta primers. Assay: immunoSEQ multiplex PCR; the TCRdb copy retains only in-frame clones and omits some. The sample consists of 85,000 to 110,000 clones, around three quarters of them appearing once. The sequencing sample was made of PBMCs. This receptor was taken from a man in his fifties in good health and CMV-seropositive.

The CDR3 protein is CASSLNSEKLFF. Written as DNA, the CDR3 is TGTGCCAGCAGCCTCAACTCTGAAAAACTGTTTTTT. The chain recombines TRBV7-9 with TRBJ1-4, with no clear D. CDR1 SEHNR and CDR2 FQNEAQ come from the germline V gene (reference sequence). The CDR3 totals 12 residues. V lost 5 bases, J lost 7 bases, and 8 bases lay in between. Together with reference TRBV7-9 and TRBJ1-4, the CDR3 gives the full variable domain: DTGVSQNPRHKITKRGQNVTFRCDPISEHNRLYWYRQTLGQGPEFLTYFQNEAQLEKSRLLSDRFSAERPKGSFSTLEIQRTEQGDSAMYLCASSLNSEKLFFGSGTQLSVL.